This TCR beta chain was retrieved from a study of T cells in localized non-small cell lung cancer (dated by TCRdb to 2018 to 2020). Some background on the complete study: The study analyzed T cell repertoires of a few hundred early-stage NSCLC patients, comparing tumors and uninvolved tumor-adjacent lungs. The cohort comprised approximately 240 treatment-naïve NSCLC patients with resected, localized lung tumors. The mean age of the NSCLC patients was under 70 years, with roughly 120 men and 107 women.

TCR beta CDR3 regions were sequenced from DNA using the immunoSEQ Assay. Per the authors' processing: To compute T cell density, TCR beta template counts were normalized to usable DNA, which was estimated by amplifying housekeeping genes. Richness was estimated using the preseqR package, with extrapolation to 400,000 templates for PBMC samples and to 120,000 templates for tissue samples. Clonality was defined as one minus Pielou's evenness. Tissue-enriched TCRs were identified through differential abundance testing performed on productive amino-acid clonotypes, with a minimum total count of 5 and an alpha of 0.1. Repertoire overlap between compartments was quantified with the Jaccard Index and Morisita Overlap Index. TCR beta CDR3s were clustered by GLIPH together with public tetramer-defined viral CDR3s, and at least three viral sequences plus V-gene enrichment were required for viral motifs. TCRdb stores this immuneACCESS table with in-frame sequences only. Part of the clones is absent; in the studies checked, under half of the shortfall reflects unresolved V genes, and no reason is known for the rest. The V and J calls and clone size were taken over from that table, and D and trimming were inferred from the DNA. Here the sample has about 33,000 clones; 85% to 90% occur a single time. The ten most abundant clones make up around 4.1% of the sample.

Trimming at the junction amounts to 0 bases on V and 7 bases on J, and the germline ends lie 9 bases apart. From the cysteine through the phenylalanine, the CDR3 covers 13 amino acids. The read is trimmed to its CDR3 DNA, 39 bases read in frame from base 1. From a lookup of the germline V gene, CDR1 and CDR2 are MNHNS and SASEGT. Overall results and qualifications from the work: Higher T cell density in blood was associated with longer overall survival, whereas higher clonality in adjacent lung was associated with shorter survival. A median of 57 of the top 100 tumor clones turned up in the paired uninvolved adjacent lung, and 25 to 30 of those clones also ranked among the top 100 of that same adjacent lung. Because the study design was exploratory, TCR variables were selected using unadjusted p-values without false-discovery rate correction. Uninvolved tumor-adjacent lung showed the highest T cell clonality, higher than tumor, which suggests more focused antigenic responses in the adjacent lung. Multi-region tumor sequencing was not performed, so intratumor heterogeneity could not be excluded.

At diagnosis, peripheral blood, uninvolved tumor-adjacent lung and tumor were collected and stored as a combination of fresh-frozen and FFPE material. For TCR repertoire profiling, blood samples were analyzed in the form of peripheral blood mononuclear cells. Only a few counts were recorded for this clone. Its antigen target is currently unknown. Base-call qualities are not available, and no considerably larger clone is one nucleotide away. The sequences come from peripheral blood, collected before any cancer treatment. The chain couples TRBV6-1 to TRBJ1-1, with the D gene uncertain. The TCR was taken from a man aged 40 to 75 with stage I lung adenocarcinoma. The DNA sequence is TGTGCCAGCAGTGAAGCAGGAGGAGATGAAGCTTTCTTT. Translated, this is CASSEAGGDEAFF.